This T cell receptor (beta chain) was sequenced during a study of cytomegalovirus exposure and HLA in healthy donors. Researchers ran the PCR with 60 Vbeta and 13 Jbeta primers. Here immunoSEQ multiplex PCR was the method, and the copy in TCRdb shows in-frame clones only, minus some. The sample consists of approximately 100,000 clones, about 77% of them appearing once. The TCR was taken from a woman aged 18-30 years in good health and CMV-seropositive. Material for sequencing was PBMCs.

CDR3 DNA sequence: TGTGCCAGCTCACTAGACAGCGACTATGGCTACACCTTC. As protein: CASSLDSDYGYTF. V usage is TRBV18 and J usage is TRBJ1-2; perhaps TRBD1 as D (5 bases). V gave up 4 bases and J gave up 3 bases, with 9 bases separating them. This CDR3 is built from 13 residues. From germline, CDR1 is KGHSH and CDR2 LQKENI.